The 11 T cell receptor beta chains listed next were all sequenced from one sample in a study of lymphopenia after photon versus proton radiotherapy. Sequenced by immunoSEQ multiplex PCR; TCRdb stores in-frame clones only, minus some. Among approximately 53,000 clones listed, roughly 90% were seen once. The specimen was peripheral blood, collected from a patient treated with photon-based radiotherapy. Receptors originate from a woman in her forties with cholangiocarcinoma.

The rearrangement uses TRBV27 and TRBJ1-2, with TRBD1 identical over 8 bases. Germline lookup yields CDR1 MNHEY and CDR2 SMNVEV (reference sequence). The CDR3 sequence is 13 residues long. J was trimmed by 6 bases and V by 3 bases; bases with no gene match: 3. CDR3 residues: CASSFQTGDGYTF. CDR3 sequence (DNA): TGTGCCAGCAGTTTCCAGACAGGGGATGGCTACACCTTC.

J is TRBJ1-1 and V is TRBV5-4, with D uncertain. The CDR3 length is 16 residues. V lost 0 bases to trimming and J lost 2 bases, with 14 bases between them. The germline V gene encodes CDR1 SGHNT and CDR2 YYREEE (reference sequence). The chain's CDR3 is CASSLAAVLGNTEAFF. Here the CDR3 DNA reads TGTGCCAGCAGCTTGGCGGCCGTCCTAGGCAACACTGAAGCTTTCTTT.

The chain joins TRBV5-1 to TRBJ2-1, with D possibly being TRBD2 (6 bases). CDR1 and CDR2 from the germline V gene are SGHRS and YFSETQ. The CDR3 consists of 15 residues. V was shortened by 5 bases and J by 5 bases, with 17 bases between the two germline ends. CDR3 region: CASSLFRTMNNEQFF. The CDR3 DNA sequence: TGCGCCAGCAGTTTATTTAGGACTATGAACAATGAGCAGTTCTTC.

The V and J genes are TRBV11-2 and TRBJ2-3; D unclear. The CDR3 extends over 14 amino acids. Between the trimmed V and J ends, which lost 5 bases and 1 base, there was a span of 10 bases. The germline V gene encodes CDR1 SGHAT and CDR2 FQNNGV. The CDR3 sequence is CASSPHLGTDTQYF. CDR3 DNA: TGTGCCAGCAGCCCTCATTTAGGCACAGATACGCAGTATTTT.

The J gene is TRBJ2-2, the V gene TRBV2; D is unresolved. With 8 bases removed from V and 4 bases from J, the gap between germline ends came to 5 bases. The CDR3 is 11 residues long. Germline CDR1 and CDR2: SNHLY and FYNNEI. CDR3 nucleotides: TGTGCCAGCGACGCCACCGGGGAGCTGTTTTTT. Residues: CASDATGELFF. The variable domain in full, with the rest retrieved from reference TRBV2 and TRBJ2-2, is EPEVTQTPSHQVTQMGQEVILRCVPISNHLYFYWYRQILGQKVEFLVSFYNNEISEKSEIFDDQFSVERPDGSNFTLKIRSTKLEDSAMYFCASDATGELFFGEGSRLTVL.

This chain joins TRBV11-1 and TRBJ2-7; 7 positions agree with TRBD2. V lost 3 bases to trimming and J lost 4 bases; unmatched junction nucleotides: 3. Germline loops: CDR1 SGHAT, CDR2 FQDESV (reference sequence). The CDR3 covers 13 residues. This CDR3 is CASSLGGVYEQYF. The CDR3 DNA reads as TGTGCCAGCAGCTTGGGAGGGGTTTACGAGCAGTACTTC.

The chain recombines TRBV6-6 with TRBJ2-7; TRBD1 matches at 10 bases. V lost 6 bases, J lost 3 bases, and 5 bases stayed unmatched. CDR3 size: 14 residues. Germline CDR1 MNHNY, CDR2 SVGAGI (reference sequence). This CDR3 reads CASRAGQGVYEQYF. CDR3 nucleotides: TGTGCCAGCAGGGCAGGACAGGGGGTCTACGAGCAGTACTTC.

The V call is TRBV11-1, the J call TRBJ2-7; possibly TRBD2 for D (5 bases). V was shortened by 3 bases and J by 4 bases, with 10 bases between the two germline ends. This CDR3 contains 13 residues. The germline V gene encodes CDR1 SGHAT and CDR2 FQDESV (reference sequence). CDR3 loop: CASSFTAAYEQYF. The DNA of the CDR3 is TGTGCCAGCAGCTTTACAGCGGCGTACGAGCAGTACTTC.

The V call is TRBV19, the J call TRBJ2-1; D remains unclear. The V gene's germline CDR1 is LNHDA and CDR2 SQIVND (reference sequence). V lost 5 bases and J lost 0, with 14 bases in between. The CDR3 is 16 residues long. CDR3 sequence reads: CASSREAPSSYNEQFF. In nucleotides, the CDR3 is TGTGCCAGTAGTCGAGAGGCTCCAAGCTCCTACAATGAGCAGTTCTTC.

The chain links TRBV7-3 to TRBJ2-1; D is unresolved. Germline V gives CDR1 SGHTA, CDR2 FQGTGA. The CDR3 has 16 residues. Trimming pared 2 bases from V and 0 bases from J, leaving 11 bases between. CDR3 coding DNA: TGTGCCAGCAGCTTAGGTAGCTTCGCCTCCTACAATGAGCAGTTCTTC. Translation gives CASSLGSFASYNEQFF.

The gene calls are TRBV6-5 and TRBJ1-1; D unresolved. CDR3 length: 13 amino acids. The germline CDR1 and CDR2 sequences are MNHEY and SVGAGI. The V gene lost 0 bases and the J gene lost 6 bases, with 8 bases spanning the gap. The CDR3 sequence is CASSYSESSEAFF. CDR3 nucleotide sequence: TGTGCCAGCAGTTACTCCGAGTCTTCTGAAGCTTTCTTT.